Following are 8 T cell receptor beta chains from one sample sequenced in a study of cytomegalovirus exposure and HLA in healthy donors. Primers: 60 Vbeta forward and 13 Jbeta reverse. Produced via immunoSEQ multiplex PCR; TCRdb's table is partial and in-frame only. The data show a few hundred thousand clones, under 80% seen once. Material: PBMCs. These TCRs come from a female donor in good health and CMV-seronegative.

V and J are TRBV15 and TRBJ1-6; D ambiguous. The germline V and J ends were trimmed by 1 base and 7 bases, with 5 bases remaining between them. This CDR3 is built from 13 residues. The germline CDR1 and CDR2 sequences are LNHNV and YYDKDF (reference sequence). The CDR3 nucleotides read TGTGCCACCAGCAGAGGTAGAAATTCACCCCTCCACTTT. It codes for CATSRGRNSPLHF. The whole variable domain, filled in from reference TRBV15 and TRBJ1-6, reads DAMVIQNPRYQVTQFGKPVTLSCSQTLNHNVMYWYQQKSSQAPKLLFHYYDKDFNNEADTPDNFQSRRPNTSFCFLDIRSPGLGDTAMYLCATSRGRNSPLHFGNGTRLTVT.

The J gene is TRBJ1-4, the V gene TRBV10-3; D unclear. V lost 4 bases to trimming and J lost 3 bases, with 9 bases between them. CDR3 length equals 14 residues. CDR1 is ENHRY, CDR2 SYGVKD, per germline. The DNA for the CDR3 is TGTGCCATCAGTGGCGGTTCAGCTAATGAAAAACTGTTTTTT. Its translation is CAISGGSANEKLFF.

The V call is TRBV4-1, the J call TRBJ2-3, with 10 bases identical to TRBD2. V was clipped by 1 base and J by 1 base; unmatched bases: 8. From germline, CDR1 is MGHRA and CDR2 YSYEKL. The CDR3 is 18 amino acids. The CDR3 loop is CASSQGLAGVIGTDTQYF. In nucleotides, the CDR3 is TGCGCCAGCAGCCAAGGGCTAGCGGGAGTTATTGGCACAGATACGCAGTATTTT.

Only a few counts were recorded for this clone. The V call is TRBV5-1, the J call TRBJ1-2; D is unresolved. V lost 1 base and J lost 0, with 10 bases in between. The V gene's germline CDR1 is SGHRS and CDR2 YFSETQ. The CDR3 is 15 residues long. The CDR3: CASSLSRGANYGYTF. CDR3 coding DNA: TGCGCCAGCAGCTTGTCCCGGGGAGCTAACTATGGCTACACCTTC.

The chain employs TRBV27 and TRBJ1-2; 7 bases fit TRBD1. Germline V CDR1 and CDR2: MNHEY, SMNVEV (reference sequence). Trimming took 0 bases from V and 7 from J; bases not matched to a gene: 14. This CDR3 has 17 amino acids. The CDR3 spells CASSLSEQTGHLRGYTF. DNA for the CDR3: TGTGCCAGCAGTTTATCCGAGCAGACAGGGCACCTACGTGGCTACACCTTC.

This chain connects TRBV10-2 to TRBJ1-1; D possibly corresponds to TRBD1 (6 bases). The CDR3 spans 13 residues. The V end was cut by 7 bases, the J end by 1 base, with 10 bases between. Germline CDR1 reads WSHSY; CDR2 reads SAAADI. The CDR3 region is CASNTQGNTEAFF. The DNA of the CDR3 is TGCGCCAGCAATACACAGGGGAACACTGAAGCTTTCTTT.

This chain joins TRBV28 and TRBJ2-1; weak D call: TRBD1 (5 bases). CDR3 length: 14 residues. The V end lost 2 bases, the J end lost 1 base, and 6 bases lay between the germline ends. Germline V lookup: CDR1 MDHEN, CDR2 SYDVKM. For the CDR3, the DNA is TGTGCCAGCAGTTTAAAGGGGTCCTACAATGAGCAGTTCTTC. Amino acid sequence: CASSLKGSYNEQFF.

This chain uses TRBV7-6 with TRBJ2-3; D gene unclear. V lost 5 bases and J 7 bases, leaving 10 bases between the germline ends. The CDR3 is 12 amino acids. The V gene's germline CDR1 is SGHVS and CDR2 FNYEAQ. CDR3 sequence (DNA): TGTGCCAGCAGCCGCGACACTTATACGCAGTATTTT. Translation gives CASSRDTYTQYF.